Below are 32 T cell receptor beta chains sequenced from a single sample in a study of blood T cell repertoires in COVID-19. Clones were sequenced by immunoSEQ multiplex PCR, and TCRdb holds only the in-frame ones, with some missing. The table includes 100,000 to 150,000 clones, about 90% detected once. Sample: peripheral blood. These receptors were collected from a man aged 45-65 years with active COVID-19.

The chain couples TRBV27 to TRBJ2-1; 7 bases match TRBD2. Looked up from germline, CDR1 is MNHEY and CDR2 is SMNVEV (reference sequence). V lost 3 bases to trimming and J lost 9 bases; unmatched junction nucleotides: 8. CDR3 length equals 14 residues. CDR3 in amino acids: CASSLGGYVSEQFF. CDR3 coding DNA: TGTGCCAGCAGTTTGGGGGGGTATGTGTCTGAGCAGTTCTTC.

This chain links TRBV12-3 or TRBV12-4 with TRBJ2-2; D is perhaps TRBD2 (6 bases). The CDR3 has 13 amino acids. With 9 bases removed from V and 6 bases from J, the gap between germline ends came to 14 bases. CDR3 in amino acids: CASRREWSGELFF. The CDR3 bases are TGTGCCAGTAGGAGGGAGTGGTCCGGGGAGCTGTTTTTT.

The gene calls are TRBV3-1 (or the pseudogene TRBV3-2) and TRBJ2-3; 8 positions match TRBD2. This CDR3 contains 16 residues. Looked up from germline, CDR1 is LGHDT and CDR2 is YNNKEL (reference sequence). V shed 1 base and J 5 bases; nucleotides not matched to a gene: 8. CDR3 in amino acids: CASSQAFLAGQDTQYF. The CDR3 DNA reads TGTGCCAGCAGCCAAGCATTTTTAGCGGGACAAGATACGCAGTATTTT.

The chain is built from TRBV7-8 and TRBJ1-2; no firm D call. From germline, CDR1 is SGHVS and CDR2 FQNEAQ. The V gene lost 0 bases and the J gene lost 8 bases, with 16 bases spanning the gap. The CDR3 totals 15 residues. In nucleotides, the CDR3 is TGTGCCAGCAGCTTAGCTCCCGCAGGTGGTAAAGGCTACACCTTC. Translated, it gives CASSLAPAGGKGYTF.

The CDR3 loop is CASSYGDLETQYF. The DNA for the CDR3 is TGTGCCAGCAGTTACGGAGATTTGGAGACCCAGTACTTC. V usage is TRBV6-5 and J usage is TRBJ2-5; the D is unclear. CDR1 and CDR2 from the germline V gene are MNHEY and SVGAGI. The CDR3 covers 13 residues. The V gene lost 2 bases and the J gene lost 5 bases, with 9 bases spanning the gap.

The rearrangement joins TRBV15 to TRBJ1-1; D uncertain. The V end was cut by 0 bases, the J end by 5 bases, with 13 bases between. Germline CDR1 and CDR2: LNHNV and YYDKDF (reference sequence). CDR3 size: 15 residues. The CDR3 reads CATSREGTRGTEAFF. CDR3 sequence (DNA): TGTGCCACCAGCAGAGAGGGAACTAGAGGAACTGAAGCTTTCTTT. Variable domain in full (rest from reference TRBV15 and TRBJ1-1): DAMVIQNPRYQVTQFGKPVTLSCSQTLNHNVMYWYQQKSSQAPKLLFHYYDKDFNNEADTPDNFQSRRPNTSFCFLDIRSPGLGDTAMYLCATSREGTRGTEAFFGQGTRLTVV.

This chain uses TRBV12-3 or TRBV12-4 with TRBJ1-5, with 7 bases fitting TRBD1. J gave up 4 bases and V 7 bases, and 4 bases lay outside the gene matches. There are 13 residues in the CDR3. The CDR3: CASKRTGNQPQHF. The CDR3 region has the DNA TGTGCCAGCAAAAGGACAGGAAATCAGCCCCAGCATTTT.

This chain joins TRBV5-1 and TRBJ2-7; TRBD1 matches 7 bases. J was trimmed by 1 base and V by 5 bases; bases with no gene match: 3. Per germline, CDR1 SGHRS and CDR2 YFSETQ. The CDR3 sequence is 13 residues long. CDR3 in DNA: TGCGCCAGCAGAAAACAGGGGTCCTACGAGCAGTACTTC. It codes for CASRKQGSYEQYF.

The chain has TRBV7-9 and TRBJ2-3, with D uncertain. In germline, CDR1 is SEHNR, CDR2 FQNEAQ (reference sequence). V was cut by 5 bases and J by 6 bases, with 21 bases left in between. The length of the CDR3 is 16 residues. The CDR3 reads CASSGTGGGSFDTQYF. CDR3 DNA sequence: TGTGCCAGCAGCGGTACTGGCGGTGGGTCATTTGATACGCAGTATTTT. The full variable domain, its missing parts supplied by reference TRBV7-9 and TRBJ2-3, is DTGVSQNPRHKITKRGQNVTFRCDPISEHNRLYWYRQTLGQGPEFLTYFQNEAQLEKSRLLSDRFSAERPKGSFSTLEIQRTEQGDSAMYLCASSGTGGGSFDTQYFGPGTRLTVL.

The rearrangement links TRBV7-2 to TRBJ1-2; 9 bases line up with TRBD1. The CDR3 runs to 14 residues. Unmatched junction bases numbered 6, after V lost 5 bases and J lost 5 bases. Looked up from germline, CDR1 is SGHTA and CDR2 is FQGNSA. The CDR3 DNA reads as TGTGCCAGCAGCGCAGGACAGGGGCTGTATGGCTACACCTTC. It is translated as CASSAGQGLYGYTF.

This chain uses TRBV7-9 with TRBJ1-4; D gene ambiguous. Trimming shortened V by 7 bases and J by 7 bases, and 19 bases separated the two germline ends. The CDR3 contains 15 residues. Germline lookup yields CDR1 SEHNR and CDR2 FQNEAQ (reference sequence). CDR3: CASTFWSGGSEKLFF. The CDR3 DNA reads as TGTGCCAGCACCTTTTGGAGCGGAGGAAGTGAAAAACTGTTTTTT.

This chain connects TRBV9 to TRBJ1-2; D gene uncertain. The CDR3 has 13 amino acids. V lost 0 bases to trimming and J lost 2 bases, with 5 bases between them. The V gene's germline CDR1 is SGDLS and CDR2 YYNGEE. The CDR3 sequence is CASSVAGNYGYTF. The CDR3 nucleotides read TGTGCCAGCAGCGTAGCGGGGAACTATGGCTACACCTTC.

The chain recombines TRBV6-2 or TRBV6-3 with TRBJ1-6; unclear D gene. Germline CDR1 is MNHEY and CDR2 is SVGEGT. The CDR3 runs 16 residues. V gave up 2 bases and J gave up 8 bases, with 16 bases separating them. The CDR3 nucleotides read TGTGCCAGCAGTTACGCCTGGGGAGGAGTGGATTCACCCCTCCACTTT. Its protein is CASSYAWGGVDSPLHF.

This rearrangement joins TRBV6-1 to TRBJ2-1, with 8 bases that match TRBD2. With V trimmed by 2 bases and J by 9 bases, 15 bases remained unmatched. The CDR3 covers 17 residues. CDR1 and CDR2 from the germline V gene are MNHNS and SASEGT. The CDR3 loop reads CASSELASGRFIGEQFF. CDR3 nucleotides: TGTGCCAGCAGTGAATTAGCTAGCGGGCGGTTTATAGGTGAGCAGTTCTTC.

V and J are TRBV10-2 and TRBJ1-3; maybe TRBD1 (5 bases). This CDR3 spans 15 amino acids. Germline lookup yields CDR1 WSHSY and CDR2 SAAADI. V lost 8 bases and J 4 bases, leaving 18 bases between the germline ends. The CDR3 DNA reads TGCGCCAGCTTGGGGGGGGTGAATTCCGGAAACACCATATATTTT. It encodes CASLGGVNSGNTIYF.

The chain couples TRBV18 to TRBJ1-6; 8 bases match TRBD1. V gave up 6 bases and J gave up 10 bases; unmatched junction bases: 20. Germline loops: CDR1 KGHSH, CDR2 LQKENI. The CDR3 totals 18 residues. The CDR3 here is CASSGGPRGQGERSPLHF. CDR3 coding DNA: TGTGCCAGCTCCGGAGGCCCTCGAGGACAGGGCGAGAGATCACCCCTCCACTTT.

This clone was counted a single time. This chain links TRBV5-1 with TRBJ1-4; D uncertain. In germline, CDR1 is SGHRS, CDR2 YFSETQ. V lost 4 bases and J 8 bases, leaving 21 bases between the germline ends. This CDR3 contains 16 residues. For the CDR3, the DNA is TGCGCCAGCAGCGTAAACAGCCGGGATCTGGGCGAAAAACTGTTTTTT. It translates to CASSVNSRDLGEKLFF.

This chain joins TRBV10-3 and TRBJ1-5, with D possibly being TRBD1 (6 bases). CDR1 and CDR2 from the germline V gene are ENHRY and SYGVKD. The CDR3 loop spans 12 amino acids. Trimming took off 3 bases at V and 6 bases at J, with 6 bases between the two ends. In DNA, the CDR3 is TGTGCCATCAGTGACAGGGGTCAGCCCCAGCATTTT. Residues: CAISDRGQPQHF.

CDR3 in amino acids: CASSQDRGDQPQHF. In DNA form, the CDR3 reads TGTGCCAGCAGCCAAGACAGGGGCGATCAGCCCCAGCATTTT. The chain uses TRBV4-2 and TRBJ1-5, with a tentative D call TRBD1 (6 bases). CDR3 length: 14 amino acids. The V end lost 0 bases, the J end lost 5 bases, and 8 bases lay between the germline ends. Germline V gene sequence: CDR1 LGHNA, CDR2 YNFKEQ.

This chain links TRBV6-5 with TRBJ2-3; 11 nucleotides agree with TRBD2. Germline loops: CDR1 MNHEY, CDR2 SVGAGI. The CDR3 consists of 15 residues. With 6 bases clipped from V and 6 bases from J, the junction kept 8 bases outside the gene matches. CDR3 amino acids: CASSPLAGGRDTQYF. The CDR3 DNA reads TGTGCCAGCAGCCCCCTAGCGGGGGGCAGGGATACGCAGTATTTT.

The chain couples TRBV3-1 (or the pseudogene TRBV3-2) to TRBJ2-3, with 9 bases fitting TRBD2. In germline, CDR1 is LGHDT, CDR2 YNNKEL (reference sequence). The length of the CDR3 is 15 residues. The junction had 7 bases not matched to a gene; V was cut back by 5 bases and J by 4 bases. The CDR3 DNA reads TGTGCCAGCAGCGCTCCCGGGACTAGCTCAGATACGCAGTATTTT. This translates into CASSAPGTSSDTQYF.

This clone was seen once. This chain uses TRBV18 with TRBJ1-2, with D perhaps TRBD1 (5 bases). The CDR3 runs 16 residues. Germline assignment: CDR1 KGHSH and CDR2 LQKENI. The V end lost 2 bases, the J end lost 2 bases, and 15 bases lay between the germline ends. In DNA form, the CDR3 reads TGTGCCAGCTCACCATTCCTTGGAGGGGTGAACTATGGCTACACCTTC. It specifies CASSPFLGGVNYGYTF.

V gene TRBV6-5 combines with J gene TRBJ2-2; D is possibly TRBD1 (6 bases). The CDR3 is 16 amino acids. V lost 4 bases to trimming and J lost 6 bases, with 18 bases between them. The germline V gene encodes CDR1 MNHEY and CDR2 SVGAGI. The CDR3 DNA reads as TGTGCCAGCAGTTCGACTGGGGGCGGAATTGCCGGGGAGCTGTTTTTT. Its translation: CASSSTGGGIAGELFF.

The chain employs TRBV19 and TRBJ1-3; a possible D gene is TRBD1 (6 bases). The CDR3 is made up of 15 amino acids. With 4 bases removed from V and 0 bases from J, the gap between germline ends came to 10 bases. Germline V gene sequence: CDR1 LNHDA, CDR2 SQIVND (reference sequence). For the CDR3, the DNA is TGTGCCAGTAGTACACAGGGTGTCTCTGGAAACACCATATATTTT. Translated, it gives CASSTQGVSGNTIYF.

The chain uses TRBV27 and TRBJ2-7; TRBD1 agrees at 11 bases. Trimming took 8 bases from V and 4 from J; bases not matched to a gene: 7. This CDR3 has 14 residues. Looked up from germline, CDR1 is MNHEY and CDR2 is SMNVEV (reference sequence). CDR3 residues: CASSPGTGGYEQYF. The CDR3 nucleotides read TGTGCCAGCTCACCGGGGACAGGGGGTTACGAGCAGTACTTC.

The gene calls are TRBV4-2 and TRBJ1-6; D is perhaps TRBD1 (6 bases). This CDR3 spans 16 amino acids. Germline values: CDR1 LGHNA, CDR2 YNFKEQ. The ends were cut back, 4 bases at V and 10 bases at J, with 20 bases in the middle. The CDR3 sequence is CASSRETGPTNSPLHF. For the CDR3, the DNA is TGTGCCAGCAGCCGAGAGACAGGTCCGACAAACTCACCCCTCCACTTT.

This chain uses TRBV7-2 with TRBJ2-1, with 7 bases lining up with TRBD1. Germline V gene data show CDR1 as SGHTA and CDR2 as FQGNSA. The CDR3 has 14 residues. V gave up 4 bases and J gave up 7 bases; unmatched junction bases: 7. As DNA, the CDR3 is TGTGCCAGCAGCTCCTACCAACAGGGGAATGAGCAGTTCTTC. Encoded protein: CASSSYQQGNEQFF. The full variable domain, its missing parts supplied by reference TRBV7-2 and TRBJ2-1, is GAGVSQSPSNKVTEKGKDVELRCDPISGHTALYWYRQSLGQGLEFLIYFQGNSAPDKSGLPSDRFSAERTGGSVSTLTIQRTQQEDSAVYLCASSSYQQGNEQFFGPGTRLTVL.

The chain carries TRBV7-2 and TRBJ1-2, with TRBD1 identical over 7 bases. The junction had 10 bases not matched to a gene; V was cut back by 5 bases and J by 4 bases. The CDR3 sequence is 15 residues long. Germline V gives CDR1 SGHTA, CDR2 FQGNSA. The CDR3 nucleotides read TGTGCCAGCAGCCCGGGACAGCCGCAAGGCTATGGCTACACCTTC. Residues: CASSPGQPQGYGYTF.

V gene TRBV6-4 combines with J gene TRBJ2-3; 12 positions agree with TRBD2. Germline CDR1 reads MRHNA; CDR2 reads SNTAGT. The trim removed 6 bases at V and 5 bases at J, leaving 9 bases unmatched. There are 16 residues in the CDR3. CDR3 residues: CASSPLAGGIGDTQYF. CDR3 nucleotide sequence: TGTGCCAGCAGCCCACTAGCGGGGGGCATCGGAGATACGCAGTATTTT.

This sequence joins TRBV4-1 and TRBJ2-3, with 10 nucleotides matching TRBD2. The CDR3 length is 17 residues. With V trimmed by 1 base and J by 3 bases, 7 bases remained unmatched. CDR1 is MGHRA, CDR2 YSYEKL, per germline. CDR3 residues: CASSQGAGGRSTDTQYF. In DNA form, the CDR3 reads TGCGCCAGCAGCCAAGGAGCGGGGGGGCGGTCTACAGATACGCAGTATTTT.

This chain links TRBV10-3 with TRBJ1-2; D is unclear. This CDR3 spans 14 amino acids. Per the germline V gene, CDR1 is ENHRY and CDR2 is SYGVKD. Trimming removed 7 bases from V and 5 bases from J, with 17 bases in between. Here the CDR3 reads CAINVRHELYGYTF. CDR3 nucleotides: TGTGCCATCAATGTGAGACACGAGTTGTATGGCTACACCTTC.

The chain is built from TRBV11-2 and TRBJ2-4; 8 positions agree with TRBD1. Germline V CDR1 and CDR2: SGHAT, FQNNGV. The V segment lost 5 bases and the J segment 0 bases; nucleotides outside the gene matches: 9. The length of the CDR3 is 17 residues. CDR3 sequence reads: CASSPSGGPLAKNIQYF. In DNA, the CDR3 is TGTGCCAGCAGCCCCTCAGGGGGCCCATTAGCCAAAAACATTCAGTACTTC.